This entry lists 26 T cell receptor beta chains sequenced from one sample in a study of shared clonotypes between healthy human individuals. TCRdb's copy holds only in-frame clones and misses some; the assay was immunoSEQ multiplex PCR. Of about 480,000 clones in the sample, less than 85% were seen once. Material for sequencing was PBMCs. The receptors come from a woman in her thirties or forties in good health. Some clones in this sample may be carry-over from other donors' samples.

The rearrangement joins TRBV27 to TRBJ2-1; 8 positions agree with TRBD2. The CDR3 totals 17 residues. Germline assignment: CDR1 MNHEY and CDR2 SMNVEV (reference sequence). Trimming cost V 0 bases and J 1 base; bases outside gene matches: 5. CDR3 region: CASSLSAGVSSYNEQFF. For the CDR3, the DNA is TGTGCCAGCAGTTTATCAGCGGGAGTTTCGTCCTACAATGAGCAGTTCTTC.

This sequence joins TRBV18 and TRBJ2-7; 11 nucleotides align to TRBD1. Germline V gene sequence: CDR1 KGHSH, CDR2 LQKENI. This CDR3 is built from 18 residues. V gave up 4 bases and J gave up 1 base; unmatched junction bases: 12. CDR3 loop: CASSLDRYGTGGSYEQYF. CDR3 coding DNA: TGTGCCAGCTCACTGGACCGCTACGGGACAGGGGGTTCCTACGAGCAGTACTTC.

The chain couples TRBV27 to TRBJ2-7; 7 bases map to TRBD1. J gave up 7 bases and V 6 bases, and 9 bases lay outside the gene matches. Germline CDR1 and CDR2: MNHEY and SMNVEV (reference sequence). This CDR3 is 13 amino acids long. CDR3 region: CASSNVQGVEQYF. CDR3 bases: TGTGCCAGCAGCAACGTCCAGGGGGTTGAGCAGTACTTC.

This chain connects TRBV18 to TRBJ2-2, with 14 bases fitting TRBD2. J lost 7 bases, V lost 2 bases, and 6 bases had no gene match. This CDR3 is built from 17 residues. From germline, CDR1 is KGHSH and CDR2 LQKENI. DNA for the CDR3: TGTGCCAGCTCACCAGGACTAGCGGGAGGAATTGTCGGGGAGCTGTTTTTT. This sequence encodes CASSPGLAGGIVGELFF.

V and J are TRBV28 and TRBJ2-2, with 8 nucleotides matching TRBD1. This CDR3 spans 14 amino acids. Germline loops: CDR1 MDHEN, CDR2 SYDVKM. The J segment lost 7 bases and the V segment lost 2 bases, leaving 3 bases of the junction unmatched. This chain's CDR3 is CASSLAGGSGELFF. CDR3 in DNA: TGTGCCAGCAGTTTAGCAGGGGGCAGCGGGGAGCTGTTTTTT.

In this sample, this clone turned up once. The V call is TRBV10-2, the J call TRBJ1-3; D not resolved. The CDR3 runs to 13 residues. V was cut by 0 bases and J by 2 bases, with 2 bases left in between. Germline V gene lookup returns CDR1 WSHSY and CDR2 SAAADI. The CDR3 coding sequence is TGCGCCAGCAGTGAGTCGACTGGAAACACCATATATTTT. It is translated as CASSESTGNTIYF.

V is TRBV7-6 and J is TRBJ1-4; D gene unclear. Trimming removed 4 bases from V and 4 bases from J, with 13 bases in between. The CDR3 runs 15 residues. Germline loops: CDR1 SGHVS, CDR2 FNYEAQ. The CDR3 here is CASSSGYEYNEKLFF. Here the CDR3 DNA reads TGTGCCAGCAGCTCCGGGTATGAGTATAATGAAAAACTGTTTTTT.

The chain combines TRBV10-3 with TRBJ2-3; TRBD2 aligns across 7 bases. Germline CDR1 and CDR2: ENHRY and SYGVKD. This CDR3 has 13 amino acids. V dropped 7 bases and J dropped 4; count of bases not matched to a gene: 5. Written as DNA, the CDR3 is TGTGCCATCAAAGGGGAGGGTGCAGATACGCAGTATTTT. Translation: CAIKGEGADTQYF.

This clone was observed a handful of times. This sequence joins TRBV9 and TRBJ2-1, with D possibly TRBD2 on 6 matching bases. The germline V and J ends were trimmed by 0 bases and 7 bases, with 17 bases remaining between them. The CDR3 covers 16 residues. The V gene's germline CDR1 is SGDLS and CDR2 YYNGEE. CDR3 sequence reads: CASSVGVGGTWNEQFF. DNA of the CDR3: TGTGCCAGCAGCGTAGGGGTGGGAGGAACTTGGAATGAGCAGTTCTTC.

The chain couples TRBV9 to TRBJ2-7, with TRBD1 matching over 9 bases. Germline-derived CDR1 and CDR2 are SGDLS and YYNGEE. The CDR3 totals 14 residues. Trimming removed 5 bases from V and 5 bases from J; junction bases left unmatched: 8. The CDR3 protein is CASRAGRDRDEQYF. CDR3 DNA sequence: TGTGCCAGCAGAGCAGGGCGGGACAGGGACGAGCAGTACTTC.

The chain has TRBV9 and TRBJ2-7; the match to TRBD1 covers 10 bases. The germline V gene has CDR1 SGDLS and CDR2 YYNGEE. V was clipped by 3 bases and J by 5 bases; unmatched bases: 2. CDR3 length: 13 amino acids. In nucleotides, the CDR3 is TGTGCCAGCAGCGAGGGACAGGGGAACGAGCAGTACTTC. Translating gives CASSEGQGNEQYF.

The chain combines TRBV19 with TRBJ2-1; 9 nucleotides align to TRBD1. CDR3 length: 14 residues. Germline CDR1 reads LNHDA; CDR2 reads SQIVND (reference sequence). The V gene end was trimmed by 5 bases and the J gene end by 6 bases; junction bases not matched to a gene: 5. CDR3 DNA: TGTGCCAGTAGTGGGGACAGGGTCGGCAATGAGCAGTTCTTC. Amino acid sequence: CASSGDRVGNEQFF.

The CDR3 bases are TGTGCCAGTAGTATCGTCCAGCAGGGGAATCAGCCCCAGCATTTT. Amino acids: CASSIVQQGNQPQHF. This chain links TRBV19 with TRBJ1-5, with D tentatively TRBD1 (6 bases). The CDR3 is made up of 15 amino acids. Deletions cut 3 bases from V and 4 bases from J, with 13 bases between. CDR1 is LNHDA and CDR2 is SQIVND in the germline V gene (reference sequence).

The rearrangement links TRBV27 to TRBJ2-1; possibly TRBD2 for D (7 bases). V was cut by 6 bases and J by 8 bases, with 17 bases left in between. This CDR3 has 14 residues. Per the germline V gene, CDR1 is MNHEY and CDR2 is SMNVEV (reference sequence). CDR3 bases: TGTGCCAGCAGCCTGGGAGGGGGTTCGGATGAGCAGTTCTTC. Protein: CASSLGGGSDEQFF.

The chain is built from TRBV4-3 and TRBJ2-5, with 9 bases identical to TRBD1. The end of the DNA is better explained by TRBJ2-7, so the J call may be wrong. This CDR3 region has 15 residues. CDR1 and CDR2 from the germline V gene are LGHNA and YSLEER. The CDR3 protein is CASSQTRDRAHEQYF. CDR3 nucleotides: TGCGCCAGCAGCCAAACTAGGGACAGGGCCCACGAGCAGTACTTC.

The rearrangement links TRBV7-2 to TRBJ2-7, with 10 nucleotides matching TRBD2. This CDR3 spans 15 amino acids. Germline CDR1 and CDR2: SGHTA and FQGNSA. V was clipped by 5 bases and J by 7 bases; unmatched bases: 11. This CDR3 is CASSPIAAGGGEQYF. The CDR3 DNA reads TGTGCCAGCAGCCCCATTGCAGCGGGAGGGGGGGAGCAGTACTTC.

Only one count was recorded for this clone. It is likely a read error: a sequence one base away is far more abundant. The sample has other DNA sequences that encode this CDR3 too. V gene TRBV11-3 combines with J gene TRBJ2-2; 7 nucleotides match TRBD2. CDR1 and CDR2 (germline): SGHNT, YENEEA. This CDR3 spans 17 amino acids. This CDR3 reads CASSSSASGENTGELFF. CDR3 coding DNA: TGTGCTAGCAGCTCCTCAGCGAGCGGGGAGAACACCGGGGAGCTGTTTTTT.

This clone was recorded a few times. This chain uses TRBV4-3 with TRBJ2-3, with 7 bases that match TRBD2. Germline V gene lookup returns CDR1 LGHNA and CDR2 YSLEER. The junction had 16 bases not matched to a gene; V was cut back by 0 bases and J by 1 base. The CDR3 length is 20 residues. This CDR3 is CASSQELREGSYLRTDTQYF. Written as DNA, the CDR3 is TGCGCCAGCAGCCAAGAACTTAGGGAGGGGTCCTACTTACGCACAGATACGCAGTATTTT.

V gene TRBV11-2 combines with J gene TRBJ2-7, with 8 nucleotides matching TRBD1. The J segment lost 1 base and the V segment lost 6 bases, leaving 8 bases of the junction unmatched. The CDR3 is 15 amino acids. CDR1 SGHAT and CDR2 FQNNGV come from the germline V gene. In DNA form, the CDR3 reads TGTGCCAGCAGGCGACCAGGGGGCGCGTCCTACGAGCAGTACTTC. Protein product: CASRRPGGASYEQYF.

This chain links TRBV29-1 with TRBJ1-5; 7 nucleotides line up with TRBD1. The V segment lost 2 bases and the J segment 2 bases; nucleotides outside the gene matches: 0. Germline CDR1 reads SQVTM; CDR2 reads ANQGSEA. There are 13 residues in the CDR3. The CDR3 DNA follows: TGCAGCGTTGAAACAGGGGGCAATCAGCCCCAGCATTTT. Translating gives CSVETGGNQPQHF.

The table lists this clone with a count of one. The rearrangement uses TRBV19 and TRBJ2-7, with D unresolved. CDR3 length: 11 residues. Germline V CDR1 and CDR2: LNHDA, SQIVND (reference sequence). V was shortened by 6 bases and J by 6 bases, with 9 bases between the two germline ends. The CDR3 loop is CASRSATEQYF. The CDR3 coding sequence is TGTGCCAGTAGATCGGCAACCGAGCAGTACTTC.

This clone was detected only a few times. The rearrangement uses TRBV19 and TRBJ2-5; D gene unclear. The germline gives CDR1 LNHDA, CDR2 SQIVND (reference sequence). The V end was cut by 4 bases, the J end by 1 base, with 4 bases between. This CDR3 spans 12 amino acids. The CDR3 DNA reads TGTGCCAGTAGTACCCCCCAAGAGACCCAGTACTTC. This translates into CASSTPQETQYF.

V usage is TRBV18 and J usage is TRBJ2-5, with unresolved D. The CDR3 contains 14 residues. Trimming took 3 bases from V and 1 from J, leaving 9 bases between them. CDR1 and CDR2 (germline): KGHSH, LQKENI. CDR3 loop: CASSPASLQETQYF. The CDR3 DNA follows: TGTGCCAGCTCACCTGCTAGTCTCCAAGAGACCCAGTACTTC.

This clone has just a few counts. This CDR3 is CAISDAGATNEKLFF. CDR3 DNA: TGTGCCATCAGTGATGCCGGGGCAACTAATGAAAAACTGTTTTTT. The rearrangement links TRBV10-3 to TRBJ1-4; no firm D call. CDR1 ENHRY and CDR2 SYGVKD come from the germline V gene. This CDR3 is 15 amino acids long. V gave up 3 bases and J gave up 0 bases, with 8 bases separating them.

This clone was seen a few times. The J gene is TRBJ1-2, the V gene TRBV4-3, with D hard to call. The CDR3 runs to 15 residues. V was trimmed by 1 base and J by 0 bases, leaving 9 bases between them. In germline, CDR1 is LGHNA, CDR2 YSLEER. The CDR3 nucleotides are TGCGCCAGCAGCCAAGCATTAAGCGCTAACTATGGCTACACCTTC. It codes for CASSQALSANYGYTF.

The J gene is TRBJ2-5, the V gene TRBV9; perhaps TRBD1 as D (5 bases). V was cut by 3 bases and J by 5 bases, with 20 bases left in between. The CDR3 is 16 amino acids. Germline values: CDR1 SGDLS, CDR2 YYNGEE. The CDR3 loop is CASSARRDSSYETQYF. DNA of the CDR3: TGTGCCAGCAGCGCCAGACGAGACAGTTCCTACGAGACCCAGTACTTC.